Following are 25 T cell receptor beta chains from one sample sequenced in a study of identical twins. A single record per CDR3 protein comes from TCRdb applying MiXCR to the 5' RACE reads. The sample carries 250,000 or so distinct CDR3 sequences, roughly 7% recorded once. This sample also appeared in a second study, on yellow fever vaccine responses in identical twins.

The specimen was memory (CD45RO+) T cells sorted from blood. Receptors originate from a woman aged 18 to 35 in good health.

There are a few counts of this clonotype. The chain employs TRBV20-1 and TRBJ2-2; 7 bases agree with TRBD1. The V gene's germline CDR1 is DFQATT and CDR2 SNEGSKA (reference sequence). The CDR3 spans 14 residues. V dropped 0 bases and J dropped 7; count of bases not matched to a gene: 5. Here the CDR3 reads CSARDTGVVGELFF. CDR3 nucleotides: TGCAGTGCTAGAGATACAGGGGTTGTCGGGGAGCTGTTTTTT.

This clonotype was observed many times. In DNA, the CDR3 is TGCAGTGCTAGATCGTGGGAGAACGGTCGAACAGATACGCAGTATTTT. Translated, it gives CSARSWENGRTDTQYF. The chain joins TRBV20-1 to TRBJ2-3, with D perhaps matching TRBD2 (5 bases). There are 16 residues in the CDR3. V was trimmed by 2 bases and J by 3 bases, leaving 18 bases between them. Germline values: CDR1 DFQATT, CDR2 SNEGSKA (reference sequence).

A remark on this clonotype: Given a much more abundant clone one base away, this may be a read error. The chain uses TRBV7-2 and TRBJ2-1; 7 bases line up with TRBD2. CDR3 length equals 16 residues. The germline CDR1 and CDR2 sequences are SGHTA and FQGNSA. Unmatched junction bases numbered 12, after V lost 5 bases and J lost 5 bases. CDR3 nucleotide sequence: TGTGCCAGCAGCCCAATGGGACTAATTTTCGACAATGAGCAGTTCTTC. It yields the protein CASSPMGLIFDNEQFF.

This clonotype was detected many times. This rearrangement joins TRBV12-3 or TRBV12-4 to TRBJ1-5; TRBD1 is a possible D gene (6 bases). The V end lost 2 bases, the J end lost 6 bases, and 8 bases lay between the germline ends. The CDR3 covers 13 residues. CDR3 nucleotides: TGTGCCAGCAGTTTAACAGGGTTTCAGCCCCAGCATTTT. Protein product: CASSLTGFQPQHF.

A few counts support this clonotype. The chain is built from TRBV20-1 and TRBJ2-7; the D is unclear. Germline V gene lookup returns CDR1 DFQATT and CDR2 SNEGSKA (reference sequence). Deletions cut 3 bases from V and 6 bases from J, with 9 bases between. This CDR3 has 11 amino acids. The CDR3 reads CSASSVGEQYF. The CDR3 nucleotides are TGCAGTGCTAGTTCGGTGGGCGAGCAGTACTTC.

This clonotype has ten or more counts. The DNA for the CDR3 is TGCAGCGCTCCCATAGCGGGAGTCGGGGATACGCAGTATTTT. This sequence encodes CSAPIAGVGDTQYF. This chain links TRBV29-1 with TRBJ2-3, with TRBD2 matching over 9 bases. V lost 7 bases to trimming and J lost 6 bases; unmatched junction nucleotides: 11. The CDR3 covers 14 residues. The germline V gene has CDR1 SQVTM and CDR2 ANQGSEA.

J is TRBJ2-2 and V is TRBV5-8, with D perhaps TRBD1 or TRBD2 (5 bases each). The CDR3 loop spans 16 amino acids. In germline, CDR1 is SGHTS, CDR2 YDEGEE. The V gene lost 4 bases and the J gene lost 5 bases, with 18 bases spanning the gap. The CDR3 is CASSTGAIYKTGELFF. DNA for the CDR3: TGTGCCAGCAGCACCGGGGCCATCTATAAAACCGGGGAGCTGTTTTTT.

The genes are TRBV20-1 and TRBJ2-5; perhaps TRBD1 as D (5 bases). The CDR3 has 10 amino acids. V was clipped by 8 bases and J by 5 bases, with 9 bases between them. Germline V lookup: CDR1 DFQATT, CDR2 SNEGSKA (reference sequence). CDR3 in amino acids: CSPRVETQYF. CDR3 nucleotide sequence: TGCAGTCCCAGGGTTGAGACCCAGTACTTC.

This clonotype was seen at least ten times. The V gene is TRBV20-1, the J gene TRBJ2-1; 12 bases agree with TRBD2. Unmatched junction bases numbered 9, after V lost 3 bases and J lost 9 bases. The CDR3 contains 15 residues. Germline V gives CDR1 DFQATT, CDR2 SNEGSKA (reference sequence). Here the CDR3 reads CSASYRLAGGFEQFF. Here the CDR3 DNA reads TGCAGTGCTAGTTATCGGCTAGCGGGAGGGTTTGAGCAGTTCTTC.

The chain carries TRBV14 and TRBJ2-2; D gene ambiguous. The CDR3 has 13 residues. Germline V gene data show CDR1 as SGHDN and CDR2 as FVKESK. Trimming took off 4 bases at V and 7 bases at J, with 10 bases between the two ends. In DNA form, the CDR3 reads TGTGCCAGCAGCCCACAGAGTTACGGGGAGCTGTTTTTT. The encoded protein is CASSPQSYGELFF. Based on the CDR3 plus reference TRBV14 and TRBJ2-2, the full variable domain is EAGVTQFPSHSVIEKGQTVTLRCDPISGHDNLYWYRRVMGKEIKFLLHFVKESKQDESGMPNNRFLAERTGGTYSTLKVQPAELEDSGVYFCASSPQSYGELFFGEGSRLTVL.

This clonotype was observed a few times. J is TRBJ2-5 and V is TRBV28; TRBD1 or TRBD2 may be the D gene (5 bases each). The germline V gene encodes CDR1 MDHEN and CDR2 SYDVKM. This CDR3 region has 13 residues. V lost 5 bases and J lost 4, with 11 bases in between. CDR3 in amino acids: CASSPGTPETQYF. The CDR3 nucleotides are TGTGCCAGCAGTCCAGGGACCCCAGAGACCCAGTACTTC.

This clonotype has only a few counts. V usage is TRBV20-1 and J usage is TRBJ2-5; TRBD2 matches 10 bases. CDR1 and CDR2 from the germline V gene are DFQATT and SNEGSKA (reference sequence). This CDR3 is 13 amino acids long. V trimming: 5 bases; J trimming: 7 bases; junction bases outside the gene matches: 7. The CDR3 nucleotides are TGCAGTGCTCGGACTAGCGGCAGGGGGACCCAGTACTTC. Protein product: CSARTSGRGTQYF.

This clonotype was found many times. The rearrangement joins TRBV28 to TRBJ2-7; D may be TRBD2 (5 bases). The CDR3 loop spans 12 amino acids. V lost 6 bases, J lost 2 bases, and 8 bases lay in between. Germline-derived CDR1 and CDR2 are MDHEN and SYDVKM. The CDR3 protein is CASSSGAYEQYV. The CDR3 coding sequence is TGTGCCAGCAGCTCCGGGGCCTACGAGCAGTACGTC.

The chain has TRBV2 and TRBJ2-4; D might be TRBD1 (6 bases). V shed 3 bases and J shed 0 bases, with 15 bases lying between them. The germline gives CDR1 SNHLY, CDR2 FYNNEI. The CDR3 is made up of 17 amino acids. CDR3 DNA: TGTGCCAGCAGTGAGCGCCAGGGGCATCTAGCCAAAAACATTCAGTACTTC. Translated: CASSERQGHLAKNIQYF.

J is TRBJ2-7 and V is TRBV3-1; D is possibly TRBD1 (5 bases). The V end lost 1 base, the J end lost 6 bases, and 19 bases lay between the germline ends. CDR3 length: 16 amino acids. Germline V CDR1 and CDR2: LGHDT, YNNKEL (reference sequence). Here the CDR3 reads CASSQGLLGADGEQYF. CDR3 nucleotide sequence: TGTGCCAGCAGCCAAGGTCTCTTAGGGGCTGACGGCGAGCAGTACTTC.

This clonotype was seen repeatedly, ten times or more. This rearrangement joins TRBV28 to TRBJ2-1; D remains unclear. The CDR3 is 11 amino acids. Germline CDR1 and CDR2: MDHEN and SYDVKM. V gave up 6 bases and J gave up 6 bases, with 6 bases separating them. The CDR3 DNA reads TGTGCCAGCAGCAACTTCAATGAGCAGTTCTTC. This gives the protein CASSNFNEQFF. The full variable domain, its missing parts supplied by reference TRBV28 and TRBJ2-1, is DVKVTQSSRYLVKRTGEKVFLECVQDMDHENMFWYRQDPGLGLRLIYFSYDVKMKEKGDIPEGYSVSREKKERFSLILESASTNQTSMYLCASSNFNEQFFGPGTRLTVL.

In its sample, this clonotype was seen a few times. The chain's CDR3 is CASSFGGRDYEQYF. The CDR3 DNA follows: TGTGCCAGCAGTTTCGGCGGGAGGGACTACGAGCAGTACTTC. V and J are TRBV12-3 or TRBV12-4 and TRBJ2-7, with 9 positions matching TRBD2. There are 14 residues in the CDR3. V was pared by 3 bases and J by 3 bases, with 3 bases of the junction left unmatched.

This clonotype was seen many times. The V and J genes are TRBV28 and TRBJ2-6; D gene unclear. The length of the CDR3 is 15 residues. V lost 5 bases and J 1 base, leaving 9 bases between the germline ends. Germline assignment: CDR1 MDHEN and CDR2 SYDVKM. CDR3 region: CASSVKISGANVLTF. The CDR3 nucleotides read TGTGCCAGCAGTGTTAAAATTTCTGGGGCCAACGTCCTGACTTTC.

The chain joins TRBV20-1 to TRBJ1-2, with TRBD1 identical over 8 bases. V dropped 0 bases and J dropped 8; count of bases not matched to a gene: 11. Germline V gene sequence: CDR1 DFQATT, CDR2 SNEGSKA (reference sequence). The CDR3 covers 15 residues. CDR3 residues: CSARDVQGADRGYTF. Written as DNA, the CDR3 is TGCAGTGCTAGAGATGTGCAGGGGGCTGATAGGGGCTACACCTTC.

This clonotype came up many times. V and J are TRBV3-1 and TRBJ2-6; tentatively, D is TRBD1 or TRBD2 (5 bases each). V gave up 1 base and J gave up 4 bases, with 11 bases separating them. The CDR3 loop spans 16 amino acids. Germline V gene sequence: CDR1 LGHDT, CDR2 YNNKEL (reference sequence). This chain's CDR3 is CASSQGVGDGANVLTF. For the CDR3, the DNA is TGTGCCAGCAGCCAAGGGGTAGGGGACGGGGCCAACGTCCTGACTTTC.

This clonotype was found many times. The chain is built from TRBV20-1 and TRBJ2-5; no clear D gene. The CDR3 is made up of 14 amino acids. Trimming pared 6 bases from V and 4 bases from J, leaving 18 bases between. CDR1 and CDR2 (germline): DFQATT, SNEGSKA (reference sequence). CDR3: CSATLHGGRETQYF. For the CDR3, the DNA is TGCAGTGCAACACTCCACGGTGGGCGAGAGACCCAGTACTTC.

There are many counts of this clonotype. The chain joins TRBV9 to TRBJ2-1; possible D gene TRBD2, 6 bases. The CDR3 is made up of 15 amino acids. Germline assignment: CDR1 SGDLS and CDR2 YYNGEE. Trimming pared 4 bases from V and 6 bases from J, leaving 17 bases between. The CDR3 region has the DNA TGTGCCAGCAGCTTTTGGGGGGAGGTACTCAATGAGCAGTTCTTC. Translated, it gives CASSFWGEVLNEQFF.

In its sample, this clonotype was seen a few times. The chain has TRBV20-1 and TRBJ2-7, with D unresolved. Looked up from germline, CDR1 is DFQATT and CDR2 is SNEGSKA (reference sequence). Trimming took 0 bases from V and 3 from J, leaving 9 bases between them. The CDR3 sequence is 13 residues long. CDR3 DNA: TGCAGTGCTAGAGATAGCAGCGACTACGAGCAGTACTTC. Residues: CSARDSSDYEQYF.

The rearrangement links TRBV6-2 or TRBV6-3 to TRBJ2-2; no clear D. Germline V lookup: CDR1 MNHEY, CDR2 SVGEGT. This CDR3 is 14 amino acids long. V was shortened by 5 bases and J by 4 bases, with 11 bases between the two germline ends. CDR3 region: CASSRTLSTGELFF. As DNA, the CDR3 is TGTGCCAGCAGTCGGACCCTTTCCACCGGGGAGCTGTTTTTT.

J is TRBJ2-1 and V is TRBV12-3 or TRBV12-4; D is perhaps TRBD1 (6 bases). V was trimmed by 5 bases and J by 6 bases, leaving 17 bases between them. The length of the CDR3 is 15 residues. CDR3 loop: CASSPQGHVSNEQFF. CDR3 in DNA: TGTGCCAGCAGTCCTCAGGGGCATGTGAGCAATGAGCAGTTCTTC.